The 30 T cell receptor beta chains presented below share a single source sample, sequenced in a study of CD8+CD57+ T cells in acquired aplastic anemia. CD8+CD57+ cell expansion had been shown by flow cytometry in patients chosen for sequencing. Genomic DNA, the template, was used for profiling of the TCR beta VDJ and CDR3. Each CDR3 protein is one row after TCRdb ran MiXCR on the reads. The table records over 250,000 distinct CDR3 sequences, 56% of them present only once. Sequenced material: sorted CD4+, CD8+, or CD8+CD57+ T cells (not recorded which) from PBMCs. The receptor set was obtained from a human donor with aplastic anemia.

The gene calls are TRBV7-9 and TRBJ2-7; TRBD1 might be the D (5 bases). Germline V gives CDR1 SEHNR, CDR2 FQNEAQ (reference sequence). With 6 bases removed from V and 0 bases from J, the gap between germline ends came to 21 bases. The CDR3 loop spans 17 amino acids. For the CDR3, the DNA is TGTGCCAGCAGTGCTAGTGACGGACACGCCAACTCCTACGAGCAGTACTTC. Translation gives CASSASDGHANSYEQYF.

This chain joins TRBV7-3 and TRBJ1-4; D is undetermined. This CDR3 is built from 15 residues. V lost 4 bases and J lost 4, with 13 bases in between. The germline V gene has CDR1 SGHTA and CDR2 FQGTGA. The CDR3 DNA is TGTGCCAGCAGCTCCGTCTCAACAGTTAATGAAAAACTGTTTTTT. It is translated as CASSSVSTVNEKLFF.

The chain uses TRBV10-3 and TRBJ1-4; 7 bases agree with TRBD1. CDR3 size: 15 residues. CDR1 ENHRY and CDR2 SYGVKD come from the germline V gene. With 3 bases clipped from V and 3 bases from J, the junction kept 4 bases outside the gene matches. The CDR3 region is CAISDFTGANEKLFF. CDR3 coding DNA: TGTGCCATCAGTGACTTTACAGGGGCTAATGAAAAACTGTTTTTT.

The CDR3 DNA reads TGTGCCAGCAGCTTAATGAGGGGCAATCAGCCCCAGCATTTT. This sequence encodes CASSLMRGNQPQHF. The chain couples TRBV7-3 to TRBJ1-5; D is unclear. The CDR3 is made up of 14 amino acids. Per germline, CDR1 SGHTA and CDR2 FQGTGA. Deletions cut 1 base from V and 2 bases from J, with 6 bases between.

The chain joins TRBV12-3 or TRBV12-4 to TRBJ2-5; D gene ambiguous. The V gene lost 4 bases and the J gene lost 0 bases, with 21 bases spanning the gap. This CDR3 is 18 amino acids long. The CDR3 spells CASSYPSYRPLYQETQYF. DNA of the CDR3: TGTGCCAGCAGTTATCCGAGTTATAGACCGCTGTACCAAGAGACCCAGTACTTC.

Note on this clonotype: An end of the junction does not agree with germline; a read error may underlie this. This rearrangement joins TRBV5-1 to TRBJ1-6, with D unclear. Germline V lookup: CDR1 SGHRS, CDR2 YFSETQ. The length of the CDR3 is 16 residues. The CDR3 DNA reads TGTGCCAGCAGCTTGAGTCCGGGCAGGAGGAATTCACCCCTCCACTTT. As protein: CASSLSPGRRNSPLHF.

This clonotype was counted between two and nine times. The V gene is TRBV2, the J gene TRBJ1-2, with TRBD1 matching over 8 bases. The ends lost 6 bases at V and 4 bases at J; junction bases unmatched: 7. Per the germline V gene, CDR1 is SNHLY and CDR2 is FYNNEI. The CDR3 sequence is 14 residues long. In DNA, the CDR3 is TGTGCCAGCAGCCCGGGACAGGAGAGCTATGGCTACACCTTC. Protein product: CASSPGQESYGYTF.

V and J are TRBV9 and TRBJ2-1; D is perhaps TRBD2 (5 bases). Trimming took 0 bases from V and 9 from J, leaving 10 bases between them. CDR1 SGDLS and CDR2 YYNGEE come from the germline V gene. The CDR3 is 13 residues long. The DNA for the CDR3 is TGTGCCAGCAGCGTAGGGGTTGCGGGTGAGCAGTTCTTC. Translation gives CASSVGVAGEQFF. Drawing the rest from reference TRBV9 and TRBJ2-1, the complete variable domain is DSGVTQTPKHLITATGQRVTLRCSPRSGDLSVYWYQQSLDQGLQFLIQYYNGEERAKGNILERFSAQQFPDLHSELNLSSLELGDSALYFCASSVGVAGEQFFGPGTRLTVL.

CDR3 DNA: TGTGCCAGCAGCTTACGGCGGGGGCCTACCGGGGAGCTGTTTTTT. This encodes CASSLRRGPTGELFF. V is TRBV7-8 and J is TRBJ2-2; D might be TRBD2 (7 bases). With 2 bases removed from V and 5 bases from J, the gap between germline ends came to 12 bases. In germline, CDR1 is SGHVS, CDR2 FQNEAQ. The CDR3 totals 15 residues.

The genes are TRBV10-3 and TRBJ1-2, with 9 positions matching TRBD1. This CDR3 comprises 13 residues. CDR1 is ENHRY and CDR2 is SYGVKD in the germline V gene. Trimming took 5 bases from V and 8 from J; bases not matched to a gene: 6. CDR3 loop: CAISQQGAGGYTF. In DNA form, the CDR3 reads TGTGCCATCAGTCAACAGGGGGCAGGGGGCTACACCTTC.

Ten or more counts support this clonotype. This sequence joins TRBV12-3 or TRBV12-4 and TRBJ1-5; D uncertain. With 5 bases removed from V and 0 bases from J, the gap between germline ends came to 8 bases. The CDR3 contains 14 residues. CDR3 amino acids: CASSPTNSNQPQHF. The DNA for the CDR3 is TGTGCCAGCAGTCCGACTAATAGCAATCAGCCCCAGCATTTT.

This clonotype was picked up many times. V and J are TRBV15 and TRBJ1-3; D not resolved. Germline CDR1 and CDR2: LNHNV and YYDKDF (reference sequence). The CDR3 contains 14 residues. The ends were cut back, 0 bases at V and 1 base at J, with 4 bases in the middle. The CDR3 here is CATSRDQSGNTIYF. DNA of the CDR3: TGTGCCACCAGCAGAGATCAATCTGGAAACACCATATATTTT.

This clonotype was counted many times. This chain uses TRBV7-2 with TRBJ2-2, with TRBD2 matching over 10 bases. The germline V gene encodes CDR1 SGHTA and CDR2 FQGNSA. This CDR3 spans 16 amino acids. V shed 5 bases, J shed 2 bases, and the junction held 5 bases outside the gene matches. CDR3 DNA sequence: TGTGCCAGCAGCCTACGGACTAGCGGTAACACCGGGGAGCTGTTTTTT. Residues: CASSLRTSGNTGELFF.

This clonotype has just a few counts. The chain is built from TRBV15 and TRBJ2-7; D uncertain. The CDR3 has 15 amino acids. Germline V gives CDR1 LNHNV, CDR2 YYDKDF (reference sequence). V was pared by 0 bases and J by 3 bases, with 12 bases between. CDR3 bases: TGTGCCACCAGCAGAGATTGGCGCCTGAGCTACGAGCAGTACTTC. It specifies CATSRDWRLSYEQYF.

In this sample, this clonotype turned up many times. Here the CDR3 DNA reads TGTGCCAGCAGTGAAGGTAGCGGGAGGATCCATGAGCAGTTCTTC. Its translation: CASSEGSGRIHEQFF. The chain carries TRBV25-1 and TRBJ2-1; 10 nucleotides agree with TRBD2. After removal of 2 bases from V and 8 bases from J, the junction contained 6 bases not matched to a gene. The CDR3 consists of 15 residues. Looked up from germline, CDR1 is MGHDK and CDR2 is SYGVNS.

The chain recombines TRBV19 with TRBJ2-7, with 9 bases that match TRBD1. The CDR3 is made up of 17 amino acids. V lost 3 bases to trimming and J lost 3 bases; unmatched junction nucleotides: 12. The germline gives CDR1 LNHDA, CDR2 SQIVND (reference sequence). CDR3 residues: CASSIPASDRGGYEQYF. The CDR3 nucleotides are TGTGCCAGTAGTATCCCAGCCTCGGACAGGGGAGGCTACGAGCAGTACTTC.

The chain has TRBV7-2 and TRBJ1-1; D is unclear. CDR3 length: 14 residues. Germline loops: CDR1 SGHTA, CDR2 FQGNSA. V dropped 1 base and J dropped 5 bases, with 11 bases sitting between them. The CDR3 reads CASSLDRAMTEAFF. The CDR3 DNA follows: TGTGCCAGCAGCTTAGATCGGGCAATGACTGAAGCTTTCTTT. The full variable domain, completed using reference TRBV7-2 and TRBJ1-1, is GAGVSQSPSNKVTEKGKDVELRCDPISGHTALYWYRQSLGQGLEFLIYFQGNSAPDKSGLPSDRFSAERTGGSVSTLTIQRTQQEDSAVYLCASSLDRAMTEAFFGQGTRLTVV.

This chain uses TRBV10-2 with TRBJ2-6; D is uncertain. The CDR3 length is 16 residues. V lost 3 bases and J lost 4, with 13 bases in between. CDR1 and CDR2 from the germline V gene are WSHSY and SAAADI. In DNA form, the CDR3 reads TGCGCCAGCAGTGACTCGTGGGCGCCCGGGGCCAACGTCCTGACTTTC. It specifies CASSDSWAPGANVLTF.

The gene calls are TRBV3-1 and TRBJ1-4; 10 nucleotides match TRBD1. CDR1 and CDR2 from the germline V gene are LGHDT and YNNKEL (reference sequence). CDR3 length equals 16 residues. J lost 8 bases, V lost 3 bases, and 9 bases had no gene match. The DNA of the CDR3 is TGTGCCAGCAGCCAGGGTCGGACAGGGGGACTAGAAAAACTGTTTTTT. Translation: CASSQGRTGGLEKLFF.

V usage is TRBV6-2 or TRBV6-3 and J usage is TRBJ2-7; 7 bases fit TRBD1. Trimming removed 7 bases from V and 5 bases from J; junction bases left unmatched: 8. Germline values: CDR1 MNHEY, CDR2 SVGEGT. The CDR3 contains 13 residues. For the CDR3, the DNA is TGTGCCAGCAATGACAGGGCGCGGGACGAGCAGTACTTC. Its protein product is CASNDRARDEQYF.

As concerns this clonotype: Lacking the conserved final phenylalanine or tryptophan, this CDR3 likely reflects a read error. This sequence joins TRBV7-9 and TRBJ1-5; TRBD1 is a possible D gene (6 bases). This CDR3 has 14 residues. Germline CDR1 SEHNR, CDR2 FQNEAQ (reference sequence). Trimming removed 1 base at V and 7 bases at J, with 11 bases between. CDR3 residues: CASSLGRGEQPQHL. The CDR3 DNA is TGTGCCAGCAGCTTAGGCAGGGGAGAACAGCCCCAGCATCTT.

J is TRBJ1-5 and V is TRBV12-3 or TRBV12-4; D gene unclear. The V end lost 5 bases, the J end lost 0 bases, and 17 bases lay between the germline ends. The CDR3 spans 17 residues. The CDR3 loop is CASSIGPPPYSNQPQHF. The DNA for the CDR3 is TGTGCCAGCAGTATTGGACCGCCCCCCTATAGCAATCAGCCCCAGCATTTT.

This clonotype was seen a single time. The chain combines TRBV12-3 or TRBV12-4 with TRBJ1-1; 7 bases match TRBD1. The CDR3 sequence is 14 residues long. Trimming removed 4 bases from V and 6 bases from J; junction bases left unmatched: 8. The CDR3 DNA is TGTGCCAGCAGTTACACGACAGGGTTTTCTGAAGCTTTCTTT. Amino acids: CASSYTTGFSEAFF.

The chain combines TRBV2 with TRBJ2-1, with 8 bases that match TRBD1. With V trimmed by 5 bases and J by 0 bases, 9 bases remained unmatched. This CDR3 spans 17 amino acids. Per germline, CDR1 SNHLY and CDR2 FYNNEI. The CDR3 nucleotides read TGTGCCAGCAGTTCTGGGACAGGAGCCTTCTCCTACAATGAGCAGTTCTTC. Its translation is CASSSGTGAFSYNEQFF. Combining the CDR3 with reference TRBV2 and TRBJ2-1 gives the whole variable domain EPEVTQTPSHQVTQMGQEVILRCVPISNHLYFYWYRQILGQKVEFLVSFYNNEISEKSEIFDDQFSVERPDGSNFTLKIRSTKLEDSAMYFCASSSGTGAFSYNEQFFGPGTRLTVL.

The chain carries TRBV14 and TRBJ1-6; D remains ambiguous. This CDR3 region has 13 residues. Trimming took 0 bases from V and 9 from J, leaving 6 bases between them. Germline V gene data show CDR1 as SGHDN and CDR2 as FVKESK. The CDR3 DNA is TGTGCCAGCAGCCAAGATGGGTCTTCACCCCTCCACTTT. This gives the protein CASSQDGSSPLHF.

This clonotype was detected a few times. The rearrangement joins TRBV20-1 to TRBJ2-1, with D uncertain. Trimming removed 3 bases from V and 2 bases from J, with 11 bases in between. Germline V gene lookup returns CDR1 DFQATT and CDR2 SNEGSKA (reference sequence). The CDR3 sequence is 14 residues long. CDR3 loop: CSASSGKAYNEQFF. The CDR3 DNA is TGCAGTGCTAGTTCGGGTAAAGCCTACAATGAGCAGTTCTTC.

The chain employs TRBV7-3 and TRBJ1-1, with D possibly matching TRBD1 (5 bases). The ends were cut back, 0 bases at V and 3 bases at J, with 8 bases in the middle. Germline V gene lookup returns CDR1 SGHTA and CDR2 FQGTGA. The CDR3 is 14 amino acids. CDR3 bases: TGTGCCAGCAGCTTAACCCCGGGACACACTGAAGCTTTCTTT. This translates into CASSLTPGHTEAFF.

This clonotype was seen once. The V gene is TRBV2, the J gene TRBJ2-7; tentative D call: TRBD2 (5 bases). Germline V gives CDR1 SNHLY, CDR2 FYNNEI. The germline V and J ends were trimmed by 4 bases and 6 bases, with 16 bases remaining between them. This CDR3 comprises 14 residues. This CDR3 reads CASSGVLGSGEQYF. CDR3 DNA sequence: TGTGCCAGCAGTGGAGTTCTGGGGAGTGGCGAGCAGTACTTC.

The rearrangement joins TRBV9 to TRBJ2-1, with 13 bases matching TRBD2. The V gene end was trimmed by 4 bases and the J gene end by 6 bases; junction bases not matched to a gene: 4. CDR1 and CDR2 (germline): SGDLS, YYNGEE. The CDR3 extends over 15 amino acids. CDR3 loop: CASSRTSGGSNEQFF. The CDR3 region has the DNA TGTGCCAGCAGCCGGACTAGCGGGGGTTCCAATGAGCAGTTCTTC. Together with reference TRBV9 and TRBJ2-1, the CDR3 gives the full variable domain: DSGVTQTPKHLITATGQRVTLRCSPRSGDLSVYWYQQSLDQGLQFLIQYYNGEERAKGNILERFSAQQFPDLHSELNLSSLELGDSALYFCASSRTSGGSNEQFFGPGTRLTVL.

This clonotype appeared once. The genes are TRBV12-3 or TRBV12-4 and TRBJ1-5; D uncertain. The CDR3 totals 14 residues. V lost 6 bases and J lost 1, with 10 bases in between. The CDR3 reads CASSYTASNQPQHF. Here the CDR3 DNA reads TGTGCCAGCAGCTATACAGCGAGCAATCAGCCCCAGCATTTT.